The clone carrying this T cell receptor (beta chain) was seen a few times. Between the trimmed V and J ends, which lost 3 bases and 2 bases, there was a span of 8 bases. This CDR3 has 15 amino acids. The data were taken from a study of response to subunit inactivated influenza vaccine. TCRdb analysed the RT-PCR reads with MiXCR anew, one entry per CDR3 protein. The sample gives just under 550,000 distinct CDR3 sequences, roughly 25% of which show up once; 2.5% to 3% is in the top ten. The sample also formed part of further work on T cells expressing NK-cell markers. In that study: Researchers built TCR beta cDNA using 5'RACE template switching with UMIs. Investigators obtained TCR beta repertoires from sorted CD3+CD56+NKG2C+, CD3+CD56+NKG2C- and CD3+CD56-NKG2C+ T cells. In the group of eight sequenced donors, seven were HCMV-seropositive and one was seronegative. Where a handful of donors were concerned, these clonotypes also led the CD3+CD56-NKG2C+ fraction.

J is TRBJ2-6 and V is TRBV12-3 or TRBV12-4; D might be TRBD2 (5 bases). The sequenced sample was CD4+ T cells sorted from PBMCs, obtained about 13 days after vaccination. The TCR was taken from a man aged 50-59 years who received an inactivated influenza vaccine. CDR3 nucleotides: TGTGCCAGCAGTTTGAGGGAAGCTGGGGCCAACGTCCTGACTTTC. Its protein product is CASSLREAGANVLTF.